This T cell receptor beta chain was retrieved from a study of beta chain features in type 1 diabetes (dated by TCRdb to the late 2010s). Regarding the complete study: Mean age, gender distribution, total cell number and subset yield did not differ between patients and healthy donors. A total of around 110,000,000 sorted cells were examined across all samples, and RNA yield correlated strongly with the number of cells per subset. In the study, TCRB repertoires of sorted circulating CD4+ T cell subsets from recently diagnosed type 1 diabetes patients were compared with those of matched healthy donors. Regulatory and stem cell-like memory subsets were isolated from only 8 patients and about eight healthy donors, whereas naive and central memory subsets came from all 30 or so donors.

A single peripheral blood draw of approximately 120 mL on average was collected from each donor into heparinised tubes. Naive, central memory, regulatory and stem cell-like memory CD4+ T cells were sorted on a BD FACSAria II using a panel including CD45RO, CCR7, CD25, CD127, CD95 and CD27. Every sorted population had a purity above 98%. PBMCs were separated immediately by Lymphoprep density gradient centrifugation and were stained directly, without being cultured. So that batch effects would be minimized, each experiment stained and sorted samples in pairs, pairing one healthy donor with one patient. A word on this clone: Its antigen is still unknown. No per-base quality is available; no much larger clone lies one base away.

The germline V gene supplies CDR1 SGHTA and CDR2 FQGNSA. V loses 1 base of germline sequence and J loses 5 bases, and the interval between the two ends is 16 bases. The CDR3, cysteine through phenylalanine, is 16 amino acids long. The read is trimmed to its CDR3 DNA, 48 bases read in frame from base 1. All of the isolated RNA was reverse transcribed with the High Capacity cDNA Reverse Transcription Kit, so expressed TCRB transcripts were sequenced. Naive, central memory and regulatory T cell samples underwent deep immunoSEQ sequencing, averaging about 3.57 million total reads per sample. Sorted cells were lysed in RLT buffer and RNA was extracted with DNase-treated RNeasy Micro or Mini kits, depending on cell number. To prevent cross-contamination, every cell subset was processed on its own, while patient and healthy donor samples were processed together. The immunoSEQ multiplex PCR was used to amplify TCRB sequences from cDNA, generating 87-bp fragments that spanned the CDR3 region. Sequencing of the amplicons was done on the Illumina HiSeq platform. In the original analysis: PCR bias was computationally corrected using synthetic template baselines, reads within Hamming distance 2 were collapsed, and singletons that could not be merged were discarded. Reads were aligned to IMGT to assign V, D and J genes, CDR3 length, and insertions or deletions at six rearrangement sites. Within each subset, clonotype counts were normalized to sorted cell number, after which true diversity and Gini coefficients were computed with the tcR R package. The overlap coefficient, calculated on TCRB nucleotide sequences, was used to quantify repertoire sharing. TCRdb stores this immuneACCESS table with in-frame sequences only. Part of the clones is absent; in the studies checked, under half of the shortfall reflects unresolved V genes, and no reason is known for the rest. V and J calls and clone size come straight from that table; D and trimming were deduced from the DNA. The sample table holds about 340,000 clones, of which 7% to 9% were seen once. Less than 0.45% of the sample is held by the ten biggest clonotypes.

Overall study outcomes, separate from this receptor: HLA sub-analyses involved small numbers of individuals, so any influence of HLA type on TCRB rearrangement remained unresolved. Shorter templates might be favored by PCR, yet because patient and control samples were amplified and corrected together, any such skew would affect both groups equally. Naive, central memory and regulatory TCRB repertoires appeared to be more similar among patients than among healthy donors. Type 1 diabetes patients showed a moderate but significant shortening of TCRB CDR3 length in all four CD4+ subsets. Patients with type 1 diabetes made fewer insertions and deleted more nucleotides at VDJ recombination sites, implying thymic rearrangement abnormalities. Sequencing cDNA rather than genomic DNA could over-represent highly expressing activated cells, although activation and CD3 levels did not differ between groups.

Sequencing was done on a sample of central memory CD4+ T cells from blood. The receptor was derived from a woman aged 18-29 years in good health. Recombination joined TRBV7-2 with TRBJ2-3, with no D gene named confidently. Here is the DNA: TGTGCCAGCAGCTTAGGGGTTGCGGCCGGAATAGATACGCAGTATTTT. Translation gives CASSLGVAAGIDTQYF. With all but the CDR3 taken from the reference TRBV7-2 and TRBJ2-3 genes, the full variable domain is: GAGVSQSPSNKVTEKGKDVELRCDPISGHTALYWYRQSLGQGLEFLIYFQGNSAPDKSGLPSDRFSAERTGGSVSTLTIQRTQQEDSAVYLCASSLGVAAGIDTQYFGPGTRLTVL.